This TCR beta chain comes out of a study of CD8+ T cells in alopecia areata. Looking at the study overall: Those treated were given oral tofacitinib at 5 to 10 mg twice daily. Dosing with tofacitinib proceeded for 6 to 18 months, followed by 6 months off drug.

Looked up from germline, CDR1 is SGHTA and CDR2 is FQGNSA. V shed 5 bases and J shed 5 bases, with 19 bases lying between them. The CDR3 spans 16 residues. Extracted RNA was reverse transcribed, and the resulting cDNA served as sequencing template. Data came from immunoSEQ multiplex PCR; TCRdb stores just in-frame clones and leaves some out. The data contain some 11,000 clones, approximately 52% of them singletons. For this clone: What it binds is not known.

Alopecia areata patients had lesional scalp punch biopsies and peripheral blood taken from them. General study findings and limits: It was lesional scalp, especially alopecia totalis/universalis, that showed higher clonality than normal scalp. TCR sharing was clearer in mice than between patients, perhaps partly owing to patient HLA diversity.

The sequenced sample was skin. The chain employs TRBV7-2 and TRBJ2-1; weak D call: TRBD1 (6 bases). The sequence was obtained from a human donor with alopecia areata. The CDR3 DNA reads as TGTGCCAGCAGCCCTCACCTGGGGGCTGGAGACAATGAGCAGTTCTTC. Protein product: CASSPHLGAGDNEQFF.